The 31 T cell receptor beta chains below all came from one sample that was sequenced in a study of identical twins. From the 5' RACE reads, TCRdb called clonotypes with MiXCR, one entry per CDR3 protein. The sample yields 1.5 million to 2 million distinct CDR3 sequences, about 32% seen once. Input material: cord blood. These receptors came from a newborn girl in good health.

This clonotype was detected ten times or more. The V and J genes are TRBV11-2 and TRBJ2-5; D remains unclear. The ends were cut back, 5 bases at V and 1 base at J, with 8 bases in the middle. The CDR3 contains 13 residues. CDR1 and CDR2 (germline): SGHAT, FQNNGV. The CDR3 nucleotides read TGTGCCAGCAGCCCACTAAGCCAAGAGACCCAGTACTTC. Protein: CASSPLSQETQYF.

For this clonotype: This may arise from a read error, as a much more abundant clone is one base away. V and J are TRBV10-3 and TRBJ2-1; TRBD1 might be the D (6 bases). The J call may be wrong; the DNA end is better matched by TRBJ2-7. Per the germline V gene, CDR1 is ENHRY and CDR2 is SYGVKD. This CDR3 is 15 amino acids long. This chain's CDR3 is CAISEPRTAYNEQYF. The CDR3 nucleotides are TGTGCCATCAGTGAGCCTCGGACAGCCTACAATGAGCAGTACTTC.

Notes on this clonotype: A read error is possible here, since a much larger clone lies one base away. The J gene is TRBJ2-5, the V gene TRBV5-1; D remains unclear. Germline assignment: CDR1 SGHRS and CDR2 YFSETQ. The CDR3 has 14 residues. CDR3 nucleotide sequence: TGCGCCAGCAGCTTGTCTCTAGTCTACTACGAGCAGTGCTTC. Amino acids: CASSLSLVYYEQCF.

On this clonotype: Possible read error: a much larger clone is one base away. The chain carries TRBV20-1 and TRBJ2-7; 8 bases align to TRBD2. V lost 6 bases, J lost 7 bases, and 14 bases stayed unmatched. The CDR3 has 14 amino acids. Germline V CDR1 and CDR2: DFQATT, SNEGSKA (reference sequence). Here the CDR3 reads CSAPIQGLGNEQYF. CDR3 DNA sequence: TGCAGTGCCCCGATTCAGGGACTAGGGAATGAGCAGTACTTC.

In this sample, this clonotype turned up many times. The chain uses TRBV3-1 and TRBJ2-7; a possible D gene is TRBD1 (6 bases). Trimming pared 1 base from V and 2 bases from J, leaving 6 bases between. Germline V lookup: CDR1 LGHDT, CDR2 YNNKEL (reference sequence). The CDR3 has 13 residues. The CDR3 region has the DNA TGTGCCAGCAGCCAAGGACAGGCCTACGAGCAGTACTTC. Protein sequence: CASSQGQAYEQYF.

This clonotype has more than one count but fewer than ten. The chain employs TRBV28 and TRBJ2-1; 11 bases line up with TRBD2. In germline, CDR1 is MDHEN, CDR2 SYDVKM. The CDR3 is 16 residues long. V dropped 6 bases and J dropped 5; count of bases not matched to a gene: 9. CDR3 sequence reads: CASSPIAGGPHNEQFF. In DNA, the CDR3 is TGTGCCAGCAGCCCCATAGCGGGAGGGCCCCACAATGAGCAGTTCTTC.

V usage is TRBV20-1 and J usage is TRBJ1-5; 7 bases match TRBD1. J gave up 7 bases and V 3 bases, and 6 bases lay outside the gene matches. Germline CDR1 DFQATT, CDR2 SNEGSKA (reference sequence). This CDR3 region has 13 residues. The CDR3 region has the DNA TGCAGTGCTAGTTTGCCAGGGGGACAGCCCCAGCATTTT. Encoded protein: CSASLPGGQPQHF.

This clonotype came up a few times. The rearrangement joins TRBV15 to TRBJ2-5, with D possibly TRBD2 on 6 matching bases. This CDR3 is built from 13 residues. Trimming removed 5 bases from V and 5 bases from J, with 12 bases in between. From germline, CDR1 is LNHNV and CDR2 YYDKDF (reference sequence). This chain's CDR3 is CATSPIAGETQYF. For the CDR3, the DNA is TGTGCCACCAGCCCGATCGCGGGGGAGACCCAGTACTTC. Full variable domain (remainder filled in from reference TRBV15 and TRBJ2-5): DAMVIQNPRYQVTQFGKPVTLSCSQTLNHNVMYWYQQKSSQAPKLLFHYYDKDFNNEADTPDNFQSRRPNTSFCFLDIRSPGLGDTAMYLCATSPIAGETQYFGPGTRLLVL.

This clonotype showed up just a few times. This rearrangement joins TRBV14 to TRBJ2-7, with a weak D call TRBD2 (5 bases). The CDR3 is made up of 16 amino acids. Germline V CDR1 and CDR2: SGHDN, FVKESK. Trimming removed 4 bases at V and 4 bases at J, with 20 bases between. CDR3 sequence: CASSLLFRGPIYEQYF. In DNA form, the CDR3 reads TGTGCCAGCAGCCTTCTCTTTCGAGGGCCGATATACGAGCAGTACTTC.

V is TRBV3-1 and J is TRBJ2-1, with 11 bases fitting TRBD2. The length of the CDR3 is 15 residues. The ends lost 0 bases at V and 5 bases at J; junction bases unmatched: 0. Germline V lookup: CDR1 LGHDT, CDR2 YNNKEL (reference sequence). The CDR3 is CASSQDSGRDNEQFF. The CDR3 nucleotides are TGTGCCAGCAGCCAAGATAGCGGGAGGGACAATGAGCAGTTCTTC.

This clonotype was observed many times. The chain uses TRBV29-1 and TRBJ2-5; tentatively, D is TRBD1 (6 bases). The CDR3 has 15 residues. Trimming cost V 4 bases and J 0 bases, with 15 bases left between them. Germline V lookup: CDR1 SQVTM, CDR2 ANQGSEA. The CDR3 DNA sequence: TGCAGCGTTGGTCGACAGGCGTCTTACCAAGAGACCCAGTACTTC. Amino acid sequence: CSVGRQASYQETQYF.

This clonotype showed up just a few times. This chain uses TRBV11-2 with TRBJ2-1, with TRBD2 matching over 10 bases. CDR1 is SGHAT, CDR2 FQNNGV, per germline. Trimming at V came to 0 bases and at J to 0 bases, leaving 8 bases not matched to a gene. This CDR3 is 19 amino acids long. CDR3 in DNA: TGTGCCAGCAGCTTAGATACCCGTAGCGGGGGGAGCTCCTACAATGAGCAGTTCTTC. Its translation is CASSLDTRSGGSSYNEQFF. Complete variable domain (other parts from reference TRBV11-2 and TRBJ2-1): EAGVAQSPRYKIIEKRQSVAFWCNPISGHATLYWYQQILGQGPKLLIQFQNNGVVDDSQLPKDRFSAERLKGVDSTLKIQPAKLEDSAVYLCASSLDTRSGGSSYNEQFFGPGTRLTVL.

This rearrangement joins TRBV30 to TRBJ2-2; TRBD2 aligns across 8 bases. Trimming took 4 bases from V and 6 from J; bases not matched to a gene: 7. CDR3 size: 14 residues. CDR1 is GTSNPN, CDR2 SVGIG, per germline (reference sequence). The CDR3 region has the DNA TGTGCCTGGACGCGGGGGGCCAGTTCCGGGGAGCTGTTTTTT. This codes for CAWTRGASSGELFF. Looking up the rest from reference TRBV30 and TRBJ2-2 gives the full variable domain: SQTIHQWPATLVQPVGSPLSLECTVEGTSNPNLYWYRQAAGRGLQLLFYSVGIGQISSEVPQNLSASRPQDRQFILSSKKLLLSDSGFYLCAWTRGASSGELFFGEGSRLTVL.

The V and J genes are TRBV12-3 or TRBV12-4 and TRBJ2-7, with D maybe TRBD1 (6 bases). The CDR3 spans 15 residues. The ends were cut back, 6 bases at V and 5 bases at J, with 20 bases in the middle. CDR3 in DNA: TGTGCCAGCAGCCCCAGGGGCGCGGGCAACAACGAGCAGTACTTC. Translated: CASSPRGAGNNEQYF.

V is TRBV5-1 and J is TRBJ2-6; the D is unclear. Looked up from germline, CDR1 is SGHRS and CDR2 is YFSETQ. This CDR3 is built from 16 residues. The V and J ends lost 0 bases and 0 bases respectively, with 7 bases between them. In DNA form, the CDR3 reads TGCGCCAGCAGCTTGGCTGCCAGCTCTGGGGCCAACGTCCTGACTTTC. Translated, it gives CASSLAASSGANVLTF.

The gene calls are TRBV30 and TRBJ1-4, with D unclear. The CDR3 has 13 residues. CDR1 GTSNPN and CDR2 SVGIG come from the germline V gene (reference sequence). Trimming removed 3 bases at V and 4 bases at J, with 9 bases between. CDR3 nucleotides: TGTGCCTGGAGAGGCAGAGATAATGAAAAACTGTTTTTT. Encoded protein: CAWRGRDNEKLFF.

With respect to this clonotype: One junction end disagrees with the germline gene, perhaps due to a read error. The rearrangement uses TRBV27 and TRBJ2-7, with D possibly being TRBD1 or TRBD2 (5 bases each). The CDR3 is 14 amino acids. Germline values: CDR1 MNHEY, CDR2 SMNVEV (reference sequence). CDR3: CAGSFGDGSYEQYF. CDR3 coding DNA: TGTGCCGGCAGTTTTGGGGACGGCTCCTACGAGCAGTACTTC.

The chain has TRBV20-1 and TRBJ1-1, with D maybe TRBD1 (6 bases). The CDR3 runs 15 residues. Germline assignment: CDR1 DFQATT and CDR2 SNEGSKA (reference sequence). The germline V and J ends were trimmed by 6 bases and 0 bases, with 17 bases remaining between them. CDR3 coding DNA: TGCAGTGCCAGGGGACCGCAGACCGTGAACACTGAAGCTTTCTTT. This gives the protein CSARGPQTVNTEAFF.

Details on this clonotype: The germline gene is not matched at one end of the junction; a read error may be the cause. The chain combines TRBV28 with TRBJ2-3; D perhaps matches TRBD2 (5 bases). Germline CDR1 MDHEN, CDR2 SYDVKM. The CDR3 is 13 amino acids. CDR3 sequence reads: CSSSLRDTDTQYF. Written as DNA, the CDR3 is TGTTCCAGCAGTTTGAGGGACACAGATACGCAGTATTTT.

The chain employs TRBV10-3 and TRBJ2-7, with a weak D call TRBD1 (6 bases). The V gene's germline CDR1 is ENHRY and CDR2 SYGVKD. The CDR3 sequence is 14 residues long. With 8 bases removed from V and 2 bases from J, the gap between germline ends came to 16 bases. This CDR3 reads CAIGRDNLPYEQYF. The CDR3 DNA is TGTGCCATCGGCCGGGACAATCTTCCCTACGAGCAGTACTTC.

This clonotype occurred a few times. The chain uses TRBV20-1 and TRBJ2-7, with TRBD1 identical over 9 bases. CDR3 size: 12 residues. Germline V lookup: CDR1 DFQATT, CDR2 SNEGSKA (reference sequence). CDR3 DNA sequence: TGCAGGGCGAACAGGGGGCTCTACGAGCAGTACTTC. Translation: CRANRGLYEQYF.

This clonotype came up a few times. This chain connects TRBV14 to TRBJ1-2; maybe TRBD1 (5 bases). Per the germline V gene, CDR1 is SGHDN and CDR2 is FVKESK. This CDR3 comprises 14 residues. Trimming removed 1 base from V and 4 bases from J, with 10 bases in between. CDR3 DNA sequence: TGTGCCAGCAGCCAAGGAGGGGCACCCTATGGCTACACCTTC. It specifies CASSQGGAPYGYTF.

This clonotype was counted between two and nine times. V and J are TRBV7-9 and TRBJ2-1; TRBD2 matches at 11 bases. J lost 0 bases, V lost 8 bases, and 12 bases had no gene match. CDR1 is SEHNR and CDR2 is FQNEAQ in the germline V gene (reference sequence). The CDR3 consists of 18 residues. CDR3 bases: TGTGCCAGCCGACTGGGACTAGCGGCAAAAAGCTCCTACAATGAGCAGTTCTTC. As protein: CASRLGLAAKSSYNEQFF. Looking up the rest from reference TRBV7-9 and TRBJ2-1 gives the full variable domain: DTGVSQNPRHKITKRGQNVTFRCDPISEHNRLYWYRQTLGQGPEFLTYFQNEAQLEKSRLLSDRFSAERPKGSFSTLEIQRTEQGDSAMYLCASRLGLAAKSSYNEQFFGPGTRLTVL.

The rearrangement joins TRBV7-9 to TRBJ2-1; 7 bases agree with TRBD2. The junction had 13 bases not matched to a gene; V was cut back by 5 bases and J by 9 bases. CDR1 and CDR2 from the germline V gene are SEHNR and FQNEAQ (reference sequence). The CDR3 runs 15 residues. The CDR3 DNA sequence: TGTGCCAGCAGCGACGGACTAGTCCGGGTGAGTGAGCAGTTCTTC. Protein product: CASSDGLVRVSEQFF.

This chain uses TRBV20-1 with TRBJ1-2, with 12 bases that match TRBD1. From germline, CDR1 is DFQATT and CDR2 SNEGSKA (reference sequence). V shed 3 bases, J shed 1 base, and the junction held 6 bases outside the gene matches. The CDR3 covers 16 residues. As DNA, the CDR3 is TGCAGTGCTAGCGGGACAGGGGGCGCGGGTAACTATGGCTACACCTTC. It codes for CSASGTGGAGNYGYTF.

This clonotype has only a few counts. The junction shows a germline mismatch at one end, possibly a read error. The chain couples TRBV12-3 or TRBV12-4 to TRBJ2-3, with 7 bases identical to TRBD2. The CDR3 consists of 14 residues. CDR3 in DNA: TGTGCCAGCAGTCTAGCGGCCTTATCAGATACGCAGTATTTT. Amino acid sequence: CASSLAALSDTQYF.

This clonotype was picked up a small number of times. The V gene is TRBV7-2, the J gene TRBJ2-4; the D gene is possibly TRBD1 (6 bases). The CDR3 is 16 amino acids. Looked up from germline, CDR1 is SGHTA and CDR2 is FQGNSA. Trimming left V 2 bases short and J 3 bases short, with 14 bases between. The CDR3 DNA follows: TGTGCCAGCAGCTTACGGTGGCTAGGGGGCAAAAACATTCAGTACTTC. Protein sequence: CASSLRWLGGKNIQYF.

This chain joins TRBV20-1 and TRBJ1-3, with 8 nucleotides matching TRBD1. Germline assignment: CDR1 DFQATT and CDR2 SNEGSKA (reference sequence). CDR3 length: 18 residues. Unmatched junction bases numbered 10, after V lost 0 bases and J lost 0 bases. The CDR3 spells CSARDLGGQASSGNTIYF. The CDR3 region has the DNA TGCAGTGCTAGAGATCTAGGGGGACAGGCGAGCTCTGGAAACACCATATATTTT.

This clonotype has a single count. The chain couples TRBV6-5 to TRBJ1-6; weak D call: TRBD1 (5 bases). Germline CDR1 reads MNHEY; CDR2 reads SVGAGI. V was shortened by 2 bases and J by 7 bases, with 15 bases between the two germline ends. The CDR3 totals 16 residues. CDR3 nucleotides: TGTGCCAGCAGTTACCACCATGACAGCCTAAATTCACCCCTCCACTTT. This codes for CASSYHHDSLNSPLHF.

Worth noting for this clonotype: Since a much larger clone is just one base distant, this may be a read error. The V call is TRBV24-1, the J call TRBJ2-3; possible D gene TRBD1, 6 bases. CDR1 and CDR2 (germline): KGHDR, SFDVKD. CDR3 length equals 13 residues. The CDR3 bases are TGTGCCACCAGTGATCCCCCGACAGGTACGCAGTATTTT. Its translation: CATSDPPTGTQYF.

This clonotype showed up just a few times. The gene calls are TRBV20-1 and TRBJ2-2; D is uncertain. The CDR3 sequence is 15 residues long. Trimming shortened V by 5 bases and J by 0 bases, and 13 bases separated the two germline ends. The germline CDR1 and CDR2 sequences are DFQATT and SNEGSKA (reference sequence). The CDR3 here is CSAGPPGTNTGELFF. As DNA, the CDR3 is TGCAGTGCTGGCCCCCCCGGAACGAACACCGGGGAGCTGTTTTTT.